This T cell receptor beta chain stems from a study of T cell repertoires in cytomegalovirus infection (dated by TCRdb to the late 2010s). With regard to the full study: Alongside well-studied HLA-B-restricted epitopes, the peptide stimulations were aimed at recently identified HLA-C-restricted CMV epitopes, whose presentation resists viral immunomodulation. Because public TCR beta signatures pointed to carriage of CMV infection together with the matching HLA type, the HLA type of each donor mattered for the analysis. The research as a whole found: The ex vivo response was dominated by HLA-C-restricted CMV-specific TCR beta clonotypes, which also provided the single most frequent clonotype in two of eight donors. In both this cohort and an independent cohort of approximately 350 donors, the cumulative frequency of public TCR beta family members distinguished carriers of CMV infection plus the relevant HLA type.

The run used an Illumina HiSeq 1500. TCRdb handled the public reads itself, with Q25 trimming in fastp and clone calling in MiXCR, and kept productive beta chains. Each CDR3 protein appears once, grouped with its most common genes and DNA. This sample holds just under 500,000 distinct CDR3 sequences; around 30% were observed only once. Under 20% of the sample lies in the top ten. The treatment or condition label on this specimen signifies: in vitro stimulation with specific CMV peptide epitopes to enrich CMV-specific T cells. Between the V and J ends, shortened by 3 bases and 5 bases respectively, the junction contains 14 bases. The CDR3 spans 15 residues, from the cysteine through the phenylalanine. Just the 45-base CDR3 DNA is kept, in frame starting at base 1. Of note for this clonotype: Its antigen target is currently unknown. No clone much larger than this one lies a single base away; base qualities are absent.

The specimen was cultured PBMCs, collected from culture after CMV antigen stimulation. This TCR was recovered from a human donor in good health (CMV status not recorded). Some clones in this sample may be carry-over from other donors' samples. The chain joins TRBV12-3 or TRBV12-4 to TRBJ1-5; the D gene lacks a confident call. The CDR3 is CASSFREHGHQPQHF. The sequenced DNA: TGTGCCAGCAGTTTTCGGGAGCATGGCCATCAGCCCCAGCATTTT.